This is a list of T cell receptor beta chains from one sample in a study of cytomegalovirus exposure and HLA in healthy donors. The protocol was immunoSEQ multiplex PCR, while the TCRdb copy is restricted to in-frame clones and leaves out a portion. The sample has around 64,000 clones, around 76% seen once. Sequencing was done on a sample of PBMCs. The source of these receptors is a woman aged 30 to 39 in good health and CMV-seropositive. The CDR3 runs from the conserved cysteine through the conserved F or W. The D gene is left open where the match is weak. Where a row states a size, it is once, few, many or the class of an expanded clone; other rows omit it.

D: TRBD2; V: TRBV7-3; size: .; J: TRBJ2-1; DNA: TGTGCCAGCAGCTATACGGGAGGGCAATATGAGCAGTTCTTC; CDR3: CASSYTGGQYEQFF
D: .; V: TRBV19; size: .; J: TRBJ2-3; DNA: TGTGCCAGTAGTACTACAGGGAATACGCAGTATTTT; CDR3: CASSTTGNTQYF
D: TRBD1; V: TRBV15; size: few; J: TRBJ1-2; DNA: TGTGCCACCAGCAGAGACCAGGGGGGACTTTGGACAGGGGATTCAGGAGGCTACACCTTC; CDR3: CATSRDQGGLWTGDSGGYTF
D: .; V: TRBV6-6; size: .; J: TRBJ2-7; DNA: TGTGCCAGCCGGAGCGGGACAAATTACGAGCAGTACTTC; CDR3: CASRSGTNYEQYF
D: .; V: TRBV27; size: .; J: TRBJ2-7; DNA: TGTGCCAGCAGTTTACAGGGGAGCAGGAGCTACGAGCAGTACTTC; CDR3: CASSLQGSRSYEQYF
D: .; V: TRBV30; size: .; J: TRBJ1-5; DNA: TGTGCCTGGAGTGTCACAGGTAATCAGCCCCAGCATTTT; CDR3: CAWSVTGNQPQHF
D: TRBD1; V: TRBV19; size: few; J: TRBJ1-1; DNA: TGTGCCAGTTCGGGACAGTTGAACACTGAAGCTTTCTTT; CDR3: CASSGQLNTEAFF
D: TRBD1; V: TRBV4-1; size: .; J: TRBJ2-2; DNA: TGCGCCAGCAGCCAAGGTCGACAGGGGGCGAACACCGGGGAGCTGTTTTTT; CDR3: CASSQGRQGANTGELFF
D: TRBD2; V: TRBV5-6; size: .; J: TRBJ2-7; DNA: TGTGCCAGCAGCTTGGTAGCTAGCGGGGGGTACGAGCAGTACTTC; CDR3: CASSLVASGGYEQYF
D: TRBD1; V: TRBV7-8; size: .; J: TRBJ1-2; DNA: TGTGCCAGCAGCTCCTCCCTTTTCCAGGGGGCGCGTGGCTACACCTTC; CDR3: CASSSSLFQGARGYTF
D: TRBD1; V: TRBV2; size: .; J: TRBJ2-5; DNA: TGTGCCAGCAGGAAGCGGGACAGGGGTTTAGAGACCCAGTACTTC; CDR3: CASRKRDRGLETQYF
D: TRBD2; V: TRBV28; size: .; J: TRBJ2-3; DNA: TGTGCCAGCAGTCCGGGGGGAGATACGCAGTATTTT; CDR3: CASSPGGDTQYF
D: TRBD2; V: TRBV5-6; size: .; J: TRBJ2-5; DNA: TGTGCCAGCAGCTTAAGGACTAGCCTCGAGACCCAGTACTTC; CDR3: CASSLRTSLETQYF
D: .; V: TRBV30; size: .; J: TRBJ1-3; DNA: TGTGCGCACGCCCGGGGAACGAGCGGGCACACCATATATTTT; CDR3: CAHARGTSGHTIYF
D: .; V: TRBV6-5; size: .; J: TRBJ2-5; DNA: TGTGCCAGCAGTTATGGGCCAAGCCAAGAGACCCAGTACTTC; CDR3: CASSYGPSQETQYF
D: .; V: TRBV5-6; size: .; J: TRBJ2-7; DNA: TGTGCCAGCAGCTTCGGACAGACCTACGAGCAGTACTTC; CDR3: CASSFGQTYEQYF
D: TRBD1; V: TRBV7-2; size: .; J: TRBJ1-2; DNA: TGTGCCAGCAGCTCAATGACAGGGGCCAACTATGGCTACACCTTC; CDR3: CASSSMTGANYGYTF
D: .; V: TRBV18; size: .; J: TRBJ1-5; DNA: TGTGCCAGCTCACCCGGTAAGAGCAATCAGCCCCAGCATTTT; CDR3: CASSPGKSNQPQHF
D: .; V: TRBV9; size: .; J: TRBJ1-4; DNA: TGTGCCAGCAGCGTAGAAACGGGGGGCAGTATGAGGAAACTGTTTTTT; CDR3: CASSVETGGSMRKLFF
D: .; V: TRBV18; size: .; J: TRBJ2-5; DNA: TGTGCCAGCTCACAAAGTGGGCTTGGGCAAGAGACCCAGTACTTC; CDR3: CASSQSGLGQETQYF
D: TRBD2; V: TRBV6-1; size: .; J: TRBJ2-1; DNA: TGTGCCAGCAGGGGATCGGGAGGGAAAAATGAGCAGTTCTTC; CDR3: CASRGSGGKNEQFF
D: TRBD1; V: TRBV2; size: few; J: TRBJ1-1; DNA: TGTGCCAGCAGGATTTACCGGGACAGGGGGTCTGAAGCTTTCTTT; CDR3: CASRIYRDRGSEAFF
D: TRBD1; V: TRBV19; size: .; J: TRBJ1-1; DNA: TGTGCCAGTAGTATAGAGACAGGGATGGCTTTCTTT; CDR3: CASSIETGMAFF
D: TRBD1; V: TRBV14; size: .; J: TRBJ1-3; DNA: TGTGCCAGCAGCCGGGGACAGGGGGCTGGAAACACCATATATTTT; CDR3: CASSRGQGAGNTIYF
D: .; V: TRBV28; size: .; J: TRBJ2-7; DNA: TGTGCCAGCAGTTTAGGAGGGGGGGCGCTCCACGAGCAGTACTTC; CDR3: CASSLGGGALHEQYF
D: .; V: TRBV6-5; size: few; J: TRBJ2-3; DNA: TGTGCCAGCAGTTCTAGTAGCGGTTCTTCAGATACGCAGTATTTT; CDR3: CASSSSSGSSDTQYF